Listed below are T cell receptor beta chains from one sample, sequenced in a study of HIV-infected patients and healthy controls. TCRdb re-called the 5' RACE reads with MiXCR, one entry per CDR3 protein. The table lists about 64,000 distinct CDR3 sequences, roughly 19% of them singletons. The sequencing input was CD4+ T cells from blood. The source of these receptors is a human donor in good health. Both conserved end residues are part of each CDR3. Fields, in order: CDR3 protein, CDR3 DNA, J gene, clone size, V gene, D gene. The D gene is left open where the match is weak. Some rows have no size entry. The others give once, few or many, or a class for an expanded clone.

CDR3aa: CAITQGGNEQFF
CDR3nt: TGTGCCATCACTCAGGGGGGTAATGAGCAGTTCTTC
j_gene: TRBJ2-1
abundance: many
v_gene: TRBV10-3
d_gene: .

CDR3aa: CATSRDNKPQHF
CDR3nt: TGTGCCACCAGCAGAGATAATAAGCCCCAGCATTTT
j_gene: TRBJ1-5
abundance: few
v_gene: TRBV15
d_gene: .

CDR3aa: CASSLGDRAYEQYF
CDR3nt: TGCGCCAGCAGCTTGGGAGACAGAGCCTACGAGCAGTACTTC
j_gene: TRBJ2-7
abundance: few
v_gene: TRBV5-1
d_gene: .

CDR3aa: CASSYGLLQNIQYF
CDR3nt: TGTGCCAGCAGTTACGGACTACTACAAAACATTCAGTACTTC
j_gene: TRBJ2-4
abundance: few
v_gene: TRBV11-2
d_gene: .

CDR3aa: CASSPDRTSTQYF
CDR3nt: TGTGCTAGCAGTCCCGACAGGACATCGACCCAGTACTTC
j_gene: TRBJ2-5
abundance: few
v_gene: TRBV7-7
d_gene: .

CDR3aa: CASSSSGDEQFF
CDR3nt: TGTGCCAGCAGTTCCTCGGGCGACGAGCAGTTCTTC
j_gene: TRBJ2-1
abundance: few
v_gene: TRBV11-2
d_gene: .

CDR3aa: CASKNREGSTNYGYTF
CDR3nt: TGTGCCAGCAAAAACCGGGAGGGTTCGACTAACTATGGCTACACCTTC
j_gene: TRBJ1-2
abundance: many
v_gene: TRBV6-5
d_gene: .

CDR3aa: CSARWSGGIDEQYF
CDR3nt: TGCAGTGCTAGATGGAGCGGGGGGATCGACGAGCAGTACTTC
j_gene: TRBJ2-7
abundance: many
v_gene: TRBV20-1
d_gene: TRBD2

CDR3aa: CATQLGLNYGYTF
CDR3nt: TGTGCCACCCAGTTGGGGCTAAACTATGGCTACACCTTC
j_gene: TRBJ1-2
abundance: .
v_gene: TRBV6-2/TRBV6-3
d_gene: .

CDR3aa: CASSLRTAATNEKLFF
CDR3nt: TGTGCCAGCTCACTACGGACAGCTGCAACTAATGAAAAACTGTTTTTT
j_gene: TRBJ1-4
abundance: .
v_gene: TRBV18
d_gene: .

CDR3aa: CASTLTGGWETQYF
CDR3nt: TGTGCCAGCACCTTGACAGGGGGCTGGGAGACCCAGTACTTC
j_gene: TRBJ2-5
abundance: many
v_gene: TRBV12-3/TRBV12-4
d_gene: TRBD1

CDR3aa: CASSPPRSSGVLRGFF
CDR3nt: TGTGCCAGCAGCCCACCCAGGTCTAGCGGGGTGCTTCGGGGGTTCTTC
j_gene: TRBJ2-1
abundance: .
v_gene: TRBV7-2
d_gene: TRBD2

CDR3aa: CSVKLAGGLTSTDTQYF
CDR3nt: TGCAGCGTTAAACTAGCGGGAGGGCTGACTAGCACAGATACGCAGTATTTT
j_gene: TRBJ2-3
abundance: many
v_gene: TRBV29-1
d_gene: TRBD2

CDR3aa: CASSPVGGEKLFF
CDR3nt: TGTGCCAGCAGCCCGGTGGGGGGAGAAAAACTGTTTTTT
j_gene: TRBJ1-4
abundance: few
v_gene: TRBV7-8
d_gene: .

CDR3aa: CASTQLPSYNSPLHF
CDR3nt: TGTGCCAGCACCCAATTGCCATCCTATAATTCACCCCTCCACTTT
j_gene: TRBJ1-6
abundance: .
v_gene: TRBV27
d_gene: .

CDR3aa: CASSSGNIQYF
CDR3nt: TGTGCCAGCAGTTCAGGAAACATTCAGTACTTC
j_gene: TRBJ2-4
abundance: many
v_gene: TRBV6-5
d_gene: .

CDR3aa: CSVVGQGSSYEQYF
CDR3nt: TGCAGCGTTGTAGGTCAGGGAAGCTCCTACGAGCAGTACTTC
j_gene: TRBJ2-7
abundance: many
v_gene: TRBV29-1
d_gene: .

CDR3aa: CASSPLAGDSQFF
CDR3nt: TGTGCCAGCAGCCCACTAGCGGGAGATAGTCAGTTCTTC
j_gene: TRBJ2-1
abundance: many
v_gene: TRBV14
d_gene: TRBD2

CDR3aa: CASSPSTGVAYEQYF
CDR3nt: TGTGCCAGCTCACCAAGTACGGGAGTGGCGTACGAGCAGTACTTC
j_gene: TRBJ2-7
abundance: few
v_gene: TRBV18
d_gene: .

CDR3aa: CSALDSTGNTIYF
CDR3nt: TGCAGTGCTTTGGACAGTACTGGAAACACCATATATTTT
j_gene: TRBJ1-3
abundance: few
v_gene: TRBV20-1
d_gene: .

CDR3aa: CASSWGQNSGNTIYF
CDR3nt: TGTGCCAGCAGTTGGGGACAGAACTCTGGAAACACCATATATTTT
j_gene: TRBJ1-3
abundance: many
v_gene: TRBV6-5
d_gene: TRBD1

CDR3aa: CASSPTGDFNYGYTF
CDR3nt: TGTGCCAGCAGCCCCACAGGGGACTTTAACTATGGCTACACCTTC
j_gene: TRBJ1-2
abundance: .
v_gene: TRBV5-5
d_gene: TRBD1

CDR3aa: CASSQDRGGGAFF
CDR3nt: TGTGCCAGCAGCCAAGATCGGGGAGGGGGAGCTTTCTTT
j_gene: TRBJ1-1
abundance: .
v_gene: TRBV3-1
d_gene: .

CDR3aa: CASSPPRPYNSPLHF
CDR3nt: TGTGCCAGCAGCCCCCCCCGACCCTATAATTCACCCCTCCACTTT
j_gene: TRBJ1-6
abundance: many
v_gene: TRBV7-2
d_gene: .

CDR3aa: CSVAWGLNTEAFF
CDR3nt: TGCAGCGTTGCCTGGGGCTTGAACACTGAAGCTTTCTTT
j_gene: TRBJ1-1
abundance: .
v_gene: TRBV29-1
d_gene: .

CDR3aa: CASSYRRGEDQPQHF
CDR3nt: TGTGCCAGCAGTTACAGGAGGGGAGAGGATCAGCCCCAGCATTTT
j_gene: TRBJ1-5
abundance: many
v_gene: TRBV6-6
d_gene: .

CDR3aa: CASSKTDTPTGELFF
CDR3nt: TGCGCCAGCTCCAAGACGGACACCCCCACCGGGGAGCTGTTTTTT
j_gene: TRBJ2-2
abundance: few
v_gene: TRBV5-1
d_gene: .

CDR3aa: CASSRGTGHYEQYF
CDR3nt: TGTGCCAGCAGTCGCGGGACAGGCCACTACGAGCAGTACTTC
j_gene: TRBJ2-7
abundance: many
v_gene: TRBV12-3/TRBV12-4
d_gene: TRBD1

CDR3aa: CASSLGTSRTDTQYF
CDR3nt: TGTGCCAGCAGCTTAGGGACTAGCCGCACAGATACGCAGTATTTT
j_gene: TRBJ2-3
abundance: few
v_gene: TRBV7-2
d_gene: TRBD2

CDR3aa: CASSPTVLRGTDTQYF
CDR3nt: TGTGCCAGCTCACCCACAGTCTTACGGGGCACAGATACGCAGTATTTT
j_gene: TRBJ2-3
abundance: once
v_gene: TRBV18
d_gene: .

CDR3aa: CASSLGGQGPTDTQYF
CDR3nt: TGTGCCAGCAGCTTGGGAGGGCAGGGACCCACAGATACGCAGTATTTT
j_gene: TRBJ2-3
abundance: few
v_gene: TRBV5-6
d_gene: .

CDR3aa: CATSDLKTAGGVTDTQYF
CDR3nt: TGTGCCACCAGTGATTTGAAGACAGCGGGAGGGGTCACAGATACGCAGTATTTT
j_gene: TRBJ2-3
abundance: .
v_gene: TRBV24-1
d_gene: TRBD2